This T cell receptor (beta chain) was sequenced for a study of T-cell memory formation after mild COVID-19. Regarding the study as a whole: Those CD4+ clones that contracted were mainly in CM and EM (CD8+ ones in EMRA). Contracting clones, day 15 to 85, had balanced CD4/CD8, and later expanders favored CD4+.

For this clonotype: Its antigen remains unknown.

V was clipped by 3 bases and J by 8 bases, with 13 bases between them. There are 14 residues in the CDR3. Germline CDR1 KGHDR, CDR2 SFDVKD. Constant-segment primers were used for 5'RACE, and the resulting TCR alpha and TCR beta cDNA libraries carried sample barcodes and UMIs. TCRdb passed the 5' RACE reads through MiXCR, listing each CDR3 protein once. The sample includes more than 300,000 distinct CDR3 sequences, 12% to 15% of them seen just once. V usage is TRBV24-1 and J usage is TRBJ2-1; D is possibly TRBD1 (5 bases). The TCR comes from a young man who had mild COVID-19 (a few samples of this study predate the infection). Cell type and time point are not known. Sequencing was carried out using PBMCs or a T cell subset sorted from them (not recorded which). The CDR3 DNA follows: TGTGCCACCAGTGATATGGGCCCGACAGATGAGCAGTTCTTC. The encoded protein is CATSDMGPTDEQFF.